This entry describes one T cell receptor beta chain. Germline loops: CDR1 SGDLS, CDR2 YYNGEE. CDR3 length equals 16 residues. Trimming stripped 1 base from V and 0 bases from J, with 11 bases between. The repertoire was sequenced with immunoSEQ multiplex PCR; TCRdb's copy has only in-frame clones and lacks some. The table lists 430,000 or so clones, 85% to 90% of them singletons. The record originates from a study of blood T cell repertoires in COVID-19. Input material: peripheral blood. The rearrangement joins TRBV9 to TRBJ2-1; tentatively, D is TRBD1 (6 bases). The sequence was obtained from a man aged 18 to 29 with COVID-19, enrolled during active disease. The CDR3, as DNA: TGTGCCAGCAGCGTAAAGCTAGGGGGCTCCTACAATGAGCAGTTCTTC. Encoded protein: CASSVKLGGSYNEQFF.